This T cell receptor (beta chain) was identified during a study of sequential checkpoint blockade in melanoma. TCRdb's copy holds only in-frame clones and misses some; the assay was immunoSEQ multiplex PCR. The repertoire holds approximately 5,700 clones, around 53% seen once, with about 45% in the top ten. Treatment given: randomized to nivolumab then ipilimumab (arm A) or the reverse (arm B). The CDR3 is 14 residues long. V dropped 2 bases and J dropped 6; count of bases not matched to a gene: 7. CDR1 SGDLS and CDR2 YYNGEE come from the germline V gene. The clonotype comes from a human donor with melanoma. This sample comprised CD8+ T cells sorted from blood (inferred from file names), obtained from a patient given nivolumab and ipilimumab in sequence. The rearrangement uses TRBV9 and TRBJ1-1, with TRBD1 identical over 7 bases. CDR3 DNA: TGTGCCAGCAGCGTTACCATCGACAGGGCTGAAGCTTTCTTT. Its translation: CASSVTIDRAEAFF.